Shown below are 32 T cell receptor beta chains from a single sample sequenced in a study of blood T cells in healthy people across ages. Next came a second PCR, run for roughly 6 to 11 cycles, which used a sample-barcoded 5' primer along with a J-beta primer mix. MiXCR was run by TCRdb on the 5' RACE reads, yielding one entry per CDR3 protein. Among 2 million or so distinct CDR3 sequences listed, roughly 50% were seen once. What was sequenced was blood. The source of these receptors is a woman in her forties in good health.

This chain joins TRBV28 and TRBJ1-2, with TRBD1 matching 12 bases. The CDR3 sequence is 18 residues long. The V gene's germline CDR1 is MDHEN and CDR2 SYDVKM. With 2 bases clipped from V and 4 bases from J, the junction kept 11 bases outside the gene matches. CDR3 nucleotide sequence: TGTGCCAGCAGTTTACCATCCGGGACAGGGGGCAGTATCTATGGCTACACCTTC. It specifies CASSLPSGTGGSIYGYTF.

The rearrangement links TRBV12-3 or TRBV12-4 to TRBJ1-4, with D possibly TRBD1 on 5 matching bases. The V end was cut by 6 bases, the J end by 5 bases, with 10 bases between. The CDR3 consists of 13 residues. The CDR3 here is CASRNRGNEKLFF. The CDR3 DNA sequence: TGTGCCAGCAGGAATAGGGGAAATGAAAAACTGTTTTTT.

The gene calls are TRBV4-3 and TRBJ2-1, with a weak D call TRBD2 (5 bases). Germline V gene sequence: CDR1 LGHNA, CDR2 YSLEER. This CDR3 spans 12 amino acids. Trimming took 0 bases from V and 10 from J, leaving 7 bases between them. CDR3 amino acids: CASSQDRREQFF. Here the CDR3 DNA reads TGCGCCAGCAGCCAAGATAGGAGGGAGCAGTTCTTC.

This clonotype was seen only a few times. The rearrangement links TRBV7-9 to TRBJ2-5; 9 nucleotides align to TRBD1. V dropped 5 bases and J dropped 5; count of bases not matched to a gene: 9. CDR3 length equals 15 residues. Germline CDR1 SEHNR, CDR2 FQNEAQ (reference sequence). In nucleotides, the CDR3 is TGTGCCAGCAGCGTAAGACAGGGGGTCAGCGAGACCCAGTACTTC. Amino acid sequence: CASSVRQGVSETQYF.

CDR3 bases: TGTGCCAGCACAGGGAGTAGGGATGGCTACACCTTC. This translates into CASTGSRDGYTF. The chain is built from TRBV2 and TRBJ1-2; perhaps TRBD1 as D (5 bases). The germline gives CDR1 SNHLY, CDR2 FYNNEI. V was clipped by 7 bases and J by 6 bases, with 12 bases between them. This CDR3 region has 12 residues.

The V and J genes are TRBV29-1 and TRBJ2-1; D unresolved. Per the germline V gene, CDR1 is SQVTM and CDR2 is ANQGSEA. Trimming took 5 bases from V and 8 from J, leaving 19 bases between them. The CDR3 runs 14 residues. The CDR3 nucleotides are TGCAGCGTTTGGTGGAAAGAGGTAATGGATGAGCAGTTCTTC. Its protein is CSVWWKEVMDEQFF.

This clonotype was seen more than once but under ten times. The chain carries TRBV20-1 and TRBJ2-7; D is ambiguous. Trimming removed 0 bases at V and 0 bases at J, with 9 bases between. This CDR3 contains 14 residues. Germline CDR1 and CDR2: DFQATT and SNEGSKA (reference sequence). The CDR3 DNA is TGCAGTGCTAGAGAACTCGGTGGCTCCTACGAGCAGTACTTC. Translated: CSARELGGSYEQYF.

This clonotype was observed a few times. The genes are TRBV6-2 or TRBV6-3 and TRBJ2-4; 10 bases agree with TRBD1. The V and J ends lost 5 bases and 1 base, in that order; junction bases with no gene match: 5. This CDR3 has 16 amino acids. Germline CDR1 is MNHEY and CDR2 is SVGEGT. CDR3 DNA sequence: TGTGCCAGCAGTGGGACAGGGGCGCTGGCCAAAAACATTCAGTACTTC. The encoded protein is CASSGTGALAKNIQYF.

This chain uses TRBV5-1 with TRBJ2-5, with TRBD1 identical over 12 bases. The end of the DNA fits TRBJ2-7 better, so the J call may be wrong. The CDR3 spans 15 residues. The germline V gene encodes CDR1 SGHRS and CDR2 YFSETQ. CDR3 sequence (DNA): TGCGCCAGCAGCTGGGGACAGGGGGCCGCCTACGAGCAGTACTTC. Translation gives CASSWGQGAAYEQYF.

This chain uses TRBV4-2 with TRBJ2-7; D ambiguous. This CDR3 comprises 15 residues. V lost 0 bases, J lost 0 bases, and 9 bases lay in between. Germline V gene lookup returns CDR1 LGHNA and CDR2 YNFKEQ. CDR3 coding DNA: TGTGCCAGCAGCCAAGAAGCCCTTAGCTCCTACGAGCAGTACTTC. It encodes CASSQEALSSYEQYF.

The J gene is TRBJ2-4, the V gene TRBV5-1; no reliable D call. Germline V gene lookup returns CDR1 SGHRS and CDR2 YFSETQ. Trimming removed 1 base from V and 0 bases from J, with 11 bases in between. The CDR3 spans 16 residues. The chain's CDR3 is CASSLSGQLAKNIQYF. The CDR3 DNA is TGCGCCAGCAGCTTGAGTGGCCAGTTAGCCAAAAACATTCAGTACTTC.

The chain combines TRBV12-3 or TRBV12-4 with TRBJ2-5; TRBD2 is a possible D gene (7 bases). The CDR3 totals 17 residues. Trimming removed 6 bases from V and 4 bases from J, with 24 bases in between. CDR3 bases: TGTGCCAGCAGCCCCGGCTCCGTCGCGGGGGCCGCAGAGACCCAGTACTTC. It specifies CASSPGSVAGAAETQYF.

The chain links TRBV9 to TRBJ2-7; 7 bases match TRBD1. Germline V gives CDR1 SGDLS, CDR2 YYNGEE. The CDR3 is 14 amino acids. V trimming: 0 bases; J trimming: 7 bases; junction bases outside the gene matches: 7. CDR3 in amino acids: CASSVGGTDNEQYF. The CDR3, as DNA: TGTGCCAGCAGCGTAGGGGGGACAGACAATGAGCAGTACTTC.

The J gene is TRBJ2-3, the V gene TRBV29-1, with a weak D call TRBD2 (7 bases). This CDR3 spans 13 amino acids. Germline V gives CDR1 SQVTM, CDR2 ANQGSEA. CDR3 DNA sequence: TGCTCGTTGACGGGGGGCCGCACAGATACGCAGTATTTT. Protein sequence: CSLTGGRTDTQYF.

This chain connects TRBV7-2 to TRBJ2-3; 14 bases line up with TRBD2. Germline CDR1 SGHTA, CDR2 FQGNSA. The CDR3 spans 17 residues. V dropped 5 bases and J dropped 4; count of bases not matched to a gene: 8. The CDR3 spells CASSLRTSGGSADTQYF. CDR3 coding DNA: TGTGCCAGCAGCCTCCGGACTAGCGGGGGGTCGGCAGATACGCAGTATTTT.

V usage is TRBV29-1 and J usage is TRBJ2-3; no definite D call. Germline CDR1 is SQVTM and CDR2 is ANQGSEA. Trimming cost V 3 bases and J 1 base, with 8 bases left between them. The CDR3 has 13 residues. CDR3 coding DNA: TGCAGCGTTGAGTACAGCCGCACAGATACGCAGTATTTT. Its translation: CSVEYSRTDTQYF.

This chain connects TRBV10-2 to TRBJ2-5; D is perhaps TRBD2 (6 bases). Germline V CDR1 and CDR2: WSHSY, SAAADI. V was clipped by 7 bases and J by 2 bases, with 14 bases between them. This CDR3 is 14 amino acids long. In DNA, the CDR3 is TGCGCCAGCAAGCTAGCGTTGAATCAAGAGACCCAGTACTTC. Its translation is CASKLALNQETQYF.

The rearrangement joins TRBV18 to TRBJ2-3; TRBD1 matches at 7 bases. The V segment lost 4 bases and the J segment 4 bases; nucleotides outside the gene matches: 8. The CDR3 loop spans 15 amino acids. Germline V gene sequence: CDR1 KGHSH, CDR2 LQKENI. Here the CDR3 reads CASSRRQGQADTQYF. The CDR3 nucleotides read TGTGCCAGCTCACGGCGACAGGGCCAGGCAGATACGCAGTATTTT.

In its sample, this clonotype was seen once. The chain recombines TRBV20-1 with TRBJ2-3; the D gene is possibly TRBD2 (6 bases). Trimming shortened V by 6 bases and J by 1 base, and 17 bases separated the two germline ends. The germline CDR1 and CDR2 sequences are DFQATT and SNEGSKA (reference sequence). CDR3 size: 15 residues. The DNA for the CDR3 is TGCAGTGCCGGGGTCGGCGGGGTTGGCACAGATACGCAGTATTTT. Protein sequence: CSAGVGGVGTDTQYF.

V and J are TRBV5-1 and TRBJ2-1, with D hard to call. Matching the DNA end better, TRBJ2-7 makes the J call doubtful. Germline V CDR1 and CDR2: SGHRS, YFSETQ. The CDR3 has 15 amino acids. The CDR3, as DNA: TGCGCCAGCAGCTCGCAGCGCAGCTCCTACAATGAGCAGTACTTC. Amino acid sequence: CASSSQRSSYNEQYF.

As regards this clonotype: Compared with germline, one end of the junction differs, possibly owing to a read error. V gene TRBV7-2 combines with J gene TRBJ2-7, with 7 bases identical to TRBD1. The CDR3 sequence is 14 residues long. The germline gives CDR1 SGHTA, CDR2 FQGNSA. CDR3: CASSLEGTVYEQYF. CDR3 nucleotide sequence: TGCGCCAGCAGCTTGGAAGGGACAGTATACGAGCAGTACTTC.

The genes are TRBV29-1 and TRBJ2-2, with 8 bases lining up with TRBD2. Germline CDR1 SQVTM, CDR2 ANQGSEA. The junction had 6 bases not matched to a gene; V was cut back by 4 bases and J by 5 bases. This CDR3 is 14 amino acids long. The CDR3 spells CSVAAGAPTGELFF. DNA for the CDR3: TGCAGCGTTGCAGCGGGGGCCCCAACCGGGGAGCTGTTTTTT.

This chain connects TRBV28 to TRBJ2-5; D ambiguous. Trimming cost V 3 bases and J 3 bases, with 8 bases left between them. Germline V lookup: CDR1 MDHEN, CDR2 SYDVKM. CDR3 size: 13 residues. CDR3 DNA: TGTGCCAGCAGTTTCTTTTCGGAAGAGACCCAGTACTTC. Its translation: CASSFFSEETQYF.

This clonotype appeared a few times. The chain combines TRBV20-1 with TRBJ2-5; 8 bases are a match to TRBD2. Trimming took 4 bases from V and 5 from J; bases not matched to a gene: 3. The CDR3 length is 12 residues. The germline V gene has CDR1 DFQATT and CDR2 SNEGSKA (reference sequence). CDR3 sequence: CSAIVAGETQYF. DNA for the CDR3: TGCAGTGCTATCGTAGCGGGGGAGACCCAGTACTTC.

A few counts support this clonotype. The chain uses TRBV7-2 and TRBJ2-3; the D gene is possibly TRBD2 (6 bases). V lost 6 bases and J lost 1, with 23 bases in between. Germline CDR1 SGHTA, CDR2 FQGNSA. The CDR3 runs 18 residues. DNA of the CDR3: TGTGCCAGCAGAATAAGCGGGCCCCAACCCCTCGGCACAGATACGCAGTATTTT. Protein product: CASRISGPQPLGTDTQYF.

This chain uses TRBV20-1 with TRBJ2-7, with 9 nucleotides matching TRBD1. This CDR3 spans 13 amino acids. The trim removed 4 bases at V and 2 bases at J, leaving 3 bases unmatched. The germline V gene has CDR1 DFQATT and CDR2 SNEGSKA (reference sequence). For the CDR3, the DNA is TGCAGTGCTAAGGGACAGGGCCCCTACGAGCAGTACTTC. It encodes CSAKGQGPYEQYF.

This clonotype was detected only a few times. V gene TRBV7-2 combines with J gene TRBJ2-7; maybe TRBD1 (5 bases). The ends were cut back, 5 bases at V and 2 bases at J, with 16 bases in the middle. The CDR3 runs 15 residues. The V gene's germline CDR1 is SGHTA and CDR2 FQGNSA. CDR3 DNA: TGTGCCAGCAGCCCGTCCCGGCAGGGAACCTACGAGCAGTACTTC. It yields the protein CASSPSRQGTYEQYF.

J is TRBJ2-5 and V is TRBV20-1; D tentatively fits TRBD1 or TRBD2 (5 bases each). This CDR3 is built from 17 residues. The germline V and J ends were trimmed by 6 bases and 4 bases, with 27 bases remaining between them. The germline V gene has CDR1 DFQATT and CDR2 SNEGSKA (reference sequence). CDR3 nucleotides: TGCAGTGCAATGGAAACCCCCGGGGATTTAACAGGAGAGACCCAGTACTTC. This codes for CSAMETPGDLTGETQYF.

This clonotype was detected many times. The DNA for the CDR3 is TGTGCCAGCAATGCGGGACAGGGGTTATACGAGCAGTACTTC. Translation: CASNAGQGLYEQYF. The chain carries TRBV25-1 and TRBJ2-7, with 10 bases lining up with TRBD1. Unmatched junction bases numbered 7, after V lost 7 bases and J lost 4 bases. The CDR3 extends over 14 amino acids. Germline V gene lookup returns CDR1 MGHDK and CDR2 SYGVNS.

The CDR3 spells CSARDSRTGMAYGYTF. The CDR3 DNA sequence: TGCAGTGCTAGAGACTCCAGGACAGGGATGGCATATGGCTACACCTTC. The chain carries TRBV20-1 and TRBJ1-2; TRBD1 aligns across 8 bases. Trimming took 0 bases from V and 5 from J; bases not matched to a gene: 11. Germline V gene lookup returns CDR1 DFQATT and CDR2 SNEGSKA (reference sequence). The CDR3 extends over 16 amino acids.

This rearrangement joins TRBV12-3 or TRBV12-4 to TRBJ1-2; D perhaps matches TRBD1 (6 bases). The CDR3 extends over 18 amino acids. V was trimmed by 3 bases and J by 4 bases, leaving 24 bases between them. Here the CDR3 reads CASSLWGRSPEEGYGYTF. In DNA form, the CDR3 reads TGTGCCAGCAGTTTGTGGGGGCGGTCTCCGGAGGAGGGCTATGGCTACACCTTC.

The chain combines TRBV7-2 with TRBJ2-7; TRBD1 or TRBD2 may be the D gene (5 bases each). Germline V lookup: CDR1 SGHTA, CDR2 FQGNSA. The CDR3 length is 15 residues. The V end was cut by 0 bases, the J end by 3 bases, with 12 bases between. CDR3 residues: CASSLAPGAGYEQYF. In DNA, the CDR3 is TGTGCCAGCAGCTTAGCGCCCGGGGCAGGCTACGAGCAGTACTTC.